Listed below are T cell receptor beta chains from one sample, sequenced in a study of blood T cell repertoires in COVID-19. This table comes from immunoSEQ multiplex PCR, and its TCRdb copy is limited to in-frame clones, with some not included. The table includes about 260,000 clones, about 89% detected once. What was sequenced was peripheral blood. The receptors were gathered from a woman aged 50 to 60 with acute or convalescent COVID-19. The CDR3 runs from the conserved cysteine through the conserved F or W. Each record gives: J gene, D gene, clone size, V gene, CDR3 DNA, CDR3 protein. D genes are given only for firm matches. Clone size is given for some rows only: seen once, a few or many times, or a class if the clone is expanded.

TRBJ2-5	TRBD2	.	TRBV11-2	TGTGCCAGCAGCCCGACTAGCATAACAGAGACCCAGTACTTC	CASSPTSITETQYF
TRBJ1-1	TRBD1	.	TRBV11-1	TGTGCCAGCAGCGTCAGACAGGGGGGCACTGAAGCTTTCTTT	CASSVRQGGTEAFF
TRBJ2-7	TRBD2	.	TRBV10-3	TGTGCCATCAGCAACCCTACGGTGCGGGAGACCAACGAGCAGTACTTC	CAISNPTVRETNEQYF
TRBJ2-6	.	once	TRBV6-4	TGTGCCAGCAGTGAGAGGGGTACAGGGCTAAGCTCTGGGGCCAACGTCCTGACTTTC	CASSERGTGLSSGANVLTF
TRBJ2-1	.	.	TRBV7-9	TGTGCCAGCAGCTTAGCGGCGGGTACGAATGAGCAGTTCTTC	CASSLAAGTNEQFF
TRBJ2-7	.	.	TRBV12-3/TRBV12-4	TGTGCCAGCAGTTTTACACAGAGCTACGAGCAGTACTTC	CASSFTQSYEQYF
TRBJ2-3	TRBD2	.	TRBV7-2	TGTGCCAGCAGCTCAAGACTAGCGGGAGAGACAGATACGCAGTATTTT	CASSSRLAGETDTQYF
TRBJ1-2	TRBD1	.	TRBV7-2	TGTGCCAGCAGCATCAGGACAGGCATGGCGAATGGCTACACCTTC	CASSIRTGMANGYTF
TRBJ2-7	.	.	TRBV7-2	TGTGCCAGCAGACTAAGCGGGCCGAACTCCTACTACGAGCAGTACTTC	CASRLSGPNSYYEQYF
TRBJ1-5	TRBD1	.	TRBV15	TGTGCCACCAGCAGAAACAGGGGGGTTGGTCAGCCCCAGCATTTT	CATSRNRGVGQPQHF
TRBJ1-4	.	.	TRBV19	TGTGCCAGTAGTATTTGGACAGATAATGAAAAACTGTTTTTT	CASSIWTDNEKLFF
TRBJ2-7	TRBD1	few	TRBV4-1	TGCGCCAGCAGCCAAGATCACTGGACAGGGGCCGAGCAGTACTTC	CASSQDHWTGAEQYF
TRBJ2-5	.	few	TRBV7-6	TGTGCCAGCAGCTTAACAGACCAAGAGACCCAGTACTTC	CASSLTDQETQYF
TRBJ2-3	TRBD1	.	TRBV7-3	TGTGCCAGCAGCTTAAGCCAGGGGGGCACAGATACGCAGTATTTT	CASSLSQGGTDTQYF
TRBJ2-7	.	.	TRBV19	TGTGCCAGTAGAGAGGACACCTACTCCTACGAGCAGTACTTC	CASREDTYSYEQYF
TRBJ1-5	TRBD1	.	TRBV2	TGTGCCAGCAGTGACGTCCTGGGACAGGCCCTAAATCAGCCCCAGCATTTT	CASSDVLGQALNQPQHF
TRBJ2-1	.	.	TRBV4-3	TGCGCCAGCAGCCAAGATACAGGGACGGGACAGTTCTTC	CASSQDTGTGQFF
TRBJ1-2	TRBD1	once	TRBV28	TGTGCCAGCAGTTCCATAGCGGGACAGGGCCCTAACAACTATGGCTACACCTTC	CASSSIAGQGPNNYGYTF
TRBJ2-5	.	.	TRBV6-2/TRBV6-3	TGTGCCAGCAGTTACACGCTCAGGGGCTCTGAGACCCAGTACTTC	CASSYTLRGSETQYF
TRBJ2-5	TRBD2	.	TRBV7-9	TGTGCCAGCAGCTTCACCGGGACTACCCAAGAGACCCAGTACTTC	CASSFTGTTQETQYF
TRBJ2-3	.	.	TRBV7-2	TGTGCCAGCAGCCCCTGGGGTTCCGGGGCAGATACGCAGTATTTT	CASSPWGSGADTQYF
TRBJ2-5	.	.	TRBV18	TGTGCCAGCTCACCCCGGGACTCTGCTTGGGAGACCCAGTACTTC	CASSPRDSAWETQYF
TRBJ1-5	.	.	TRBV19	TGTGCCAGTAGTCAAGGGGGATATAGCAATCAGCCCCAGCATTTT	CASSQGGYSNQPQHF
TRBJ2-7	.	.	TRBV18	TGTGCCAGCTCACCATCGGGGAAGAACGAGCAGTACTTC	CASSPSGKNEQYF
TRBJ1-5	TRBD1	.	TRBV30	TGTGCCTGGAGTCTCCGGGACAGGGGGGGCTATAGCAATCAGCCCCAGCATTTT	CAWSLRDRGGYSNQPQHF
TRBJ1-5	.	.	TRBV9	TGTGCCAGCAGCGTAGGTGGGACACCTTATCAGCCCCAGCATTTT	CASSVGGTPYQPQHF
TRBJ2-5	TRBD1	.	TRBV29-1	TGCAGCGTTGAAGGACAGGGGCAAGAGACCCAGTACTTC	CSVEGQGQETQYF
TRBJ2-3	TRBD2	.	TRBV9	TGTGCCAGCAGCGTAGGGGGCGGGAGACCAGATACGCAGTATTTT	CASSVGGGRPDTQYF
TRBJ1-2	.	once	TRBV3-1/TRBV3-2	TGTGCCAGCAGCCAAGGCAGGGTAGGAGGCTACACCTTC	CASSQGRVGGYTF
TRBJ1-2	TRBD1	.	TRBV13	TGTGCCAGCAGCACACCAACAGGGGGGGTCTATGGCTACACCTTC	CASSTPTGGVYGYTF
TRBJ1-1	.	.	TRBV4-3	TGCGCCAGCAGCCAAGTGTGGGCAGGGATAAATGAAGCTTTCTTT	CASSQVWAGINEAFF
TRBJ1-4	.	.	TRBV9	TGTGCCAGCAGCGTAGCTGGAGGGCTGGCTAATGAAAAACTGTTTTTT	CASSVAGGLANEKLFF
TRBJ2-3	.	.	TRBV5-4	TGTGCCAGCAGCTTGGCTGGGGCCCTGGCAGATACGCAGTATTTT	CASSLAGALADTQYF
TRBJ2-7	TRBD2	.	TRBV29-1	TGCAGCGCAACCGGACGGACTAGCGGATTCTACGAGCAGTACTTC	CSATGRTSGFYEQYF
TRBJ1-5	.	.	TRBV24-1	TGTGCCACCAGTGATTGGGGCGACCAGCCCCAGCATTTT	CATSDWGDQPQHF
TRBJ2-4	TRBD1	.	TRBV27	TGTGCCAGCAGCACATACTCCCGGGACAGGGGGGCCAAAAACATTCAGTACTTC	CASSTYSRDRGAKNIQYF
TRBJ2-2	TRBD1	.	TRBV7-3	TGTGCCAGCAGTAAACAGGGGAGCCGGACCGGGGAGCTGTTTTTT	CASSKQGSRTGELFF
TRBJ1-5	.	.	TRBV20-1	TGCAGTGCTAGTTATGCCGAGGATCAGCCCCAGCATTTT	CSASYAEDQPQHF
TRBJ1-2	.	few	TRBV3-1/TRBV3-2	TGTGCCAGCAGCCAAGACAGGGGATCGGCGGGCTACACCTTC	CASSQDRGSAGYTF
TRBJ2-7	TRBD1	once	TRBV28	TGTGCCAGCAGCCCACAGGGGTACGAGCAGTACTTC	CASSPQGYEQYF
TRBJ1-1	.	.	TRBV4-1	TGCGCCAGCAGCCAAGATAACAGGATGAACACTGAAGCTTTCTTT	CASSQDNRMNTEAFF
TRBJ2-2	TRBD2	.	TRBV3-1/TRBV3-2	TGTGCCAGCAGCCCGCAACGGCGGGGACTAGCGGGGAACACCGGGGAGCTGTTTTTT	CASSPQRRGLAGNTGELFF
TRBJ2-1	TRBD1	.	TRBV5-1	TGCGCCAGCAGCGCCGGACAGGGTGGGTACAATGAGCAGTTCTTC	CASSAGQGGYNEQFF
TRBJ2-5	.	.	TRBV4-2	TGTGCCAGCAGCCAAGACTCAGTAGCGGAGAGTCAAGAGACCCAGTACTTC	CASSQDSVAESQETQYF
TRBJ2-7	.	.	TRBV5-1	TGCGCCAGCAGCCAAACCGGGACTGTCGGCGAAGAGCAGTACTTC	CASSQTGTVGEEQYF
TRBJ1-6	TRBD1	once	TRBV7-3	TGTGCCAGCAGCGGGACAGGGTATAATTCACCCCTCCACTTT	CASSGTGYNSPLHF
TRBJ1-1	TRBD1	.	TRBV20-1	TGCAGTGCTAGTCGGGACAGCAACACTGAAGCTTTCTTT	CSASRDSNTEAFF
TRBJ2-7	TRBD2	.	TRBV9	TGTGCCAGTAGCGGGAGTGGCGAGCAGTACTTC	CASSGSGEQYF
TRBJ2-1	TRBD2	.	TRBV2	TGTGCCAGCAGTCCCTTACTAGCGGGAGAGAGGAATGAGCAGTTCTTC	CASSPLLAGERNEQFF
TRBJ2-3	TRBD2	.	TRBV28	TGTGCCAGCAGTTCATCTAGCGGGAGAGATACGCAGTATTTT	CASSSSSGRDTQYF
TRBJ2-3	TRBD2	.	TRBV29-1	TGCAGCGTGTCTGGGACTAGCGGGGCCAATACGCAGTATTTT	CSVSGTSGANTQYF